The 10 T cell receptor beta chains presented below share a single source sample, sequenced in a study of response to subunit inactivated influenza vaccine. TCRdb called the RT-PCR reads again in MiXCR, with one record for every CDR3 protein. This sample carries under 750,000 distinct CDR3 sequences, roughly 10% of them seen once, and the ten largest clones take about 9.4%. Sequencing used PBMCs from blood, obtained on the day of vaccination. These receptors came from a man aged 50 to 60 who received an inactivated influenza vaccine.

This chain uses TRBV28 with TRBJ2-5, with D unclear. Germline lookup yields CDR1 MDHEN and CDR2 SYDVKM. This CDR3 is built from 14 residues. V was cut by 7 bases and J by 4 bases, with 16 bases left in between. The CDR3 DNA reads as TGTGCCAGCACCTACTCTTGGGGTGGAGAGACCCAGTACTTC. Its translation is CASTYSWGGETQYF.

V is TRBV20-1 and J is TRBJ1-4; no reliable D call. In germline, CDR1 is DFQATT, CDR2 SNEGSKA (reference sequence). CDR3 size: 13 residues. V lost 3 bases, J lost 4 bases, and 9 bases lay in between. In DNA, the CDR3 is TGCAGTGCTAGCGCCGTCAATAATGAAAAACTGTTTTTT. Residues: CSASAVNNEKLFF.

V gene TRBV5-1 combines with J gene TRBJ2-2; D gene uncertain. CDR1 and CDR2 (germline): SGHRS, YFSETQ. Deletions cut 0 bases from V and 4 bases from J, with 10 bases between. CDR3 length equals 15 residues. The CDR3 DNA reads TGCGCCAGCAGCTTGGAAGGTCCGAGCACCGGGGAGCTGTTTTTT. Protein product: CASSLEGPSTGELFF. Filled out from reference TRBV5-1 and TRBJ2-2, the complete variable domain reads KAGVTQTPRYLIKTRGQQVTLSCSPISGHRSVSWYQQTPGQGLQFLFEYFSETQRNKGNFPGRFSGRQFSNSRSEMNVSTLELGDSALYLCASSLEGPSTGELFFGEGSRLTVL.

This clonotype has ten or more counts. V is TRBV28 and J is TRBJ1-5; the match to TRBD1 covers 7 bases. The CDR3 runs 15 residues. Unmatched junction bases numbered 11, after V lost 5 bases and J lost 7 bases. Germline lookup yields CDR1 MDHEN and CDR2 SYDVKM. This chain's CDR3 is CASSLLGQAGQPQHF. The CDR3, as DNA: TGTGCCAGCAGTCTCCTAGGACAGGCGGGGCAGCCCCAGCATTTT.

The V gene is TRBV2, the J gene TRBJ2-4, with 7 bases lining up with TRBD1. This CDR3 has 14 residues. Trimming cost V 9 bases and J 8 bases; bases outside gene matches: 13. The germline CDR1 and CDR2 sequences are SNHLY and FYNNEI. The CDR3 spells CASGDRPTGDIQYF. The CDR3 DNA reads as TGTGCCAGTGGGGACAGACCAACAGGAGACATTCAGTACTTC.

This clonotype was seen more than once but under ten times. This chain links TRBV19 with TRBJ2-1; TRBD1 might be the D (6 bases). Germline V CDR1 and CDR2: LNHDA, SQIVND (reference sequence). The V and J ends lost 6 bases and 2 bases respectively, with 11 bases between them. The CDR3 covers 14 residues. CDR3 DNA: TGTGCCAGTAGCAACAGGGTAGCCTACAATGAGCAGTTCTTC. Translated, it gives CASSNRVAYNEQFF.

The chain carries TRBV18 and TRBJ2-2; D remains ambiguous. Trimming took off 3 bases at V and 2 bases at J, with 10 bases between the two ends. Germline V gene lookup returns CDR1 KGHSH and CDR2 LQKENI. The length of the CDR3 is 15 residues. In nucleotides, the CDR3 is TGTGCCAGCTCACCCGGACGGAGTAACACCGGGGAGCTGTTTTTT. It translates to CASSPGRSNTGELFF.

This sequence joins TRBV7-2 and TRBJ2-1; 15 bases match TRBD2. CDR1 SGHTA and CDR2 FQGNSA come from the germline V gene. This CDR3 has 14 residues. V was pared by 7 bases and J by 15 bases, with 10 bases of the junction left unmatched. This CDR3 reads CASTKGLAGGGLFF. Written as DNA, the CDR3 is TGTGCCAGCACCAAGGGACTAGCGGGAGGCGGTCTGTTCTTC.

This clonotype has more than one count but fewer than ten. The gene calls are TRBV11-2 and TRBJ2-3; 8 bases are shared with TRBD1. J was trimmed by 0 bases and V by 4 bases; bases with no gene match: 9. This CDR3 spans 17 amino acids. CDR1 and CDR2 (germline): SGHAT, FQNNGV. The CDR3 spells CASSSPRQGASTDTQYF. The CDR3 bases are TGTGCCAGCAGCTCCCCACGCCAGGGGGCGAGCACAGATACGCAGTATTTT.

This clonotype appeared a few times. CDR3 coding DNA: TGCAGTGCTAGTAGGGGGGGCCGCAACAATGAGCAGTTCTTC. Protein product: CSASRGGRNNEQFF. J is TRBJ2-1 and V is TRBV20-1; tentative D call: TRBD2 (7 bases). Germline V CDR1 and CDR2: DFQATT, SNEGSKA (reference sequence). There are 14 residues in the CDR3. The ends were cut back, 3 bases at V and 5 bases at J, with 14 bases in the middle.